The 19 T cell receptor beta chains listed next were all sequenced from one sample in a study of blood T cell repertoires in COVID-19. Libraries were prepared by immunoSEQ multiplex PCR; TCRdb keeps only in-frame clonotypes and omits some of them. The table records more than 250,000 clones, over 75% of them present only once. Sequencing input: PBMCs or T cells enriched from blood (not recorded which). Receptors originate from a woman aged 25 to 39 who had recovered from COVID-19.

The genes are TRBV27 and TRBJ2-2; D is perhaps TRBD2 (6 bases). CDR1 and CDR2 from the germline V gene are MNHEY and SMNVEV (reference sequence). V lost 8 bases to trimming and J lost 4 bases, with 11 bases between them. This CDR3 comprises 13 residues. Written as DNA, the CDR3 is TGTGCCAGCTTAATGGGGGGCACCGGGGAGCTGTTTTTT. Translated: CASLMGGTGELFF.

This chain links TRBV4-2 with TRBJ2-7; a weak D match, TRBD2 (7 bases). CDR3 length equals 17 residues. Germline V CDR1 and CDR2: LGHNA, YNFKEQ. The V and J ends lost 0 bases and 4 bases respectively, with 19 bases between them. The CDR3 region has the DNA TGTGCCAGCAGCCAAGATTCCGGCGCGGGGGCCATTTACGAGCAGTACTTC. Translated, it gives CASSQDSGAGAIYEQYF.

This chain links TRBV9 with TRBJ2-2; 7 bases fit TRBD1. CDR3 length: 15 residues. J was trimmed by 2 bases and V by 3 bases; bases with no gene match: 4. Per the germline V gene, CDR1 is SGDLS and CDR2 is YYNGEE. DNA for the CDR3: TGTGCCAGCAGCGCTAGGGACAGCAACACCGGGGAGCTGTTTTTT. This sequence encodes CASSARDSNTGELFF.

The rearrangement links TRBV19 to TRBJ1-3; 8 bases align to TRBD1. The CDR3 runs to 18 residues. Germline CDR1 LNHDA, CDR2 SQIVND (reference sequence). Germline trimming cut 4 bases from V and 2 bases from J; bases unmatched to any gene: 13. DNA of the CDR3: TGTGCCAGTAGTAGATCCCGCCTCAGGGGGCATCCTGGAAACACCATATATTTT. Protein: CASSRSRLRGHPGNTIYF.

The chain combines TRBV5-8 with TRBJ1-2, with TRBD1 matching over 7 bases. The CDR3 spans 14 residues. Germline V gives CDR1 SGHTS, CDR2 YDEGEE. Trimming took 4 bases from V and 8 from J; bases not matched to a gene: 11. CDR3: CASSPTGAAVGYTF. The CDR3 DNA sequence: TGTGCCAGCAGCCCTACAGGGGCAGCGGTCGGCTACACCTTC.

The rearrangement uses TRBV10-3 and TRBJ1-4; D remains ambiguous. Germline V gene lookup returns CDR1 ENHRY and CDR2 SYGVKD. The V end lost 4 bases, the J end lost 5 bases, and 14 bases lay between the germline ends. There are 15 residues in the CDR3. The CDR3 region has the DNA TGTGCCATCAGTGGGGAGGAGGGTCGAAATGAAAAACTGTTTTTT. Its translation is CAISGEEGRNEKLFF.

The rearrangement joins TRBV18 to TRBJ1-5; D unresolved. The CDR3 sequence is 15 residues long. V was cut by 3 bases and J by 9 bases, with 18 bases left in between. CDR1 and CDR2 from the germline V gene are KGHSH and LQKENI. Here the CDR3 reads CASSPEGGLRGPQHF. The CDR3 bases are TGTGCCAGCTCACCCGAAGGAGGGTTAAGAGGGCCCCAGCATTTT.

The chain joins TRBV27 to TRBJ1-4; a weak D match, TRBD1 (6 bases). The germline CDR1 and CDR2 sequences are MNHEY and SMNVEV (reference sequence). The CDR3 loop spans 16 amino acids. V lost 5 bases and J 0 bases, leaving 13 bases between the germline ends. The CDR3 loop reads CASSHLPGATNEKLFF. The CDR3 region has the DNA TGTGCCAGCAGTCACCTTCCAGGGGCAACTAATGAAAAACTGTTTTTT.

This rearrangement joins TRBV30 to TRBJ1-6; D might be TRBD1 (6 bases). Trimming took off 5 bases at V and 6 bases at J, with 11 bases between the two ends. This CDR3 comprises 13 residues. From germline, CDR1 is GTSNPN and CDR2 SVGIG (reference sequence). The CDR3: CAWGGLGNSPLHF. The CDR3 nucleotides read TGTGCCTGGGGGGGGCTCGGTAATTCACCCCTCCACTTT.

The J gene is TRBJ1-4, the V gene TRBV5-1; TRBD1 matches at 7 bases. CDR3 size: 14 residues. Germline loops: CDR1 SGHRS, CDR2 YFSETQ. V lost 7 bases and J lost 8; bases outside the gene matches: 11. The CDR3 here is CASHDREVEEKLFF. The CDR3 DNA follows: TGCGCCAGCCACGACAGGGAAGTAGAGGAAAAACTGTTTTTT.

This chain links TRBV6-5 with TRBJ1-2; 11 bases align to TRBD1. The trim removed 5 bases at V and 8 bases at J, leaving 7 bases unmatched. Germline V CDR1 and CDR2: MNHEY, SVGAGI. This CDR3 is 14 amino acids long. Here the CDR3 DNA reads TGTGCCAGCAGTACCCGGACAGGGGGCGTAGGCTACACCTTC. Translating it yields CASSTRTGGVGYTF.

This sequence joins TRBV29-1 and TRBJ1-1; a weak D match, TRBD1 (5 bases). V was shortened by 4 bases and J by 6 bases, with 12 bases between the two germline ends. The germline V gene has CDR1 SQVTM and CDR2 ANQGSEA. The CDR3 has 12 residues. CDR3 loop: CSVAGGVPEAFF. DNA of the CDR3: TGCAGCGTTGCTGGGGGGGTCCCTGAAGCTTTCTTT.

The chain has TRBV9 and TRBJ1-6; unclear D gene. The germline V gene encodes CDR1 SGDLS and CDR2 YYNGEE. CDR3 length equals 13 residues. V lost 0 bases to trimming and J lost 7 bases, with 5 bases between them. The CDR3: CASSVAGNSPLHF. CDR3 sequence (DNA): TGTGCCAGCAGCGTAGCCGGGAATTCACCCCTCCACTTT.

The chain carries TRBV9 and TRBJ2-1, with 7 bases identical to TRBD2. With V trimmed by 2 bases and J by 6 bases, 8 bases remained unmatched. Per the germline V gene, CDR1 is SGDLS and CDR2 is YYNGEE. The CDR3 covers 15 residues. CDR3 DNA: TGTGCCAGCAGCGTTCGGACTAGTACGTCCAATGAGCAGTTCTTC. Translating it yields CASSVRTSTSNEQFF.

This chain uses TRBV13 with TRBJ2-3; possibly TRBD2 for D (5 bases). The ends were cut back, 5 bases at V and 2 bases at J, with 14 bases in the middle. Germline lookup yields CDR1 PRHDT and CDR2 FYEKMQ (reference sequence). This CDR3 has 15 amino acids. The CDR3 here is CASSPSSGSTDTQYF. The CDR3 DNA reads TGTGCCAGCAGCCCTTCCAGCGGTTCCACAGATACGCAGTATTTT.

Written as DNA, the CDR3 is TGTGCCAGCAGCCAAGATAAAGGCAGGGCGACAAGAAATGAGCAGTTCTTC. It specifies CASSQDKGRATRNEQFF. This chain connects TRBV4-2 to TRBJ2-1; a weak D match, TRBD1 (5 bases). This CDR3 spans 17 amino acids. CDR1 is LGHNA, CDR2 YNFKEQ, per germline. The V end was cut by 0 bases, the J end by 7 bases, with 19 bases between.

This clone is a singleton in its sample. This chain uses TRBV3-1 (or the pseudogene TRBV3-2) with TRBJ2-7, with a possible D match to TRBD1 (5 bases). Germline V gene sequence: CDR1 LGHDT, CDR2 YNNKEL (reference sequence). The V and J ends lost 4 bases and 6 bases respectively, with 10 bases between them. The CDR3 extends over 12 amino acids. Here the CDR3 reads CASSPDSFEQYF. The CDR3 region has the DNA TGTGCCAGCAGCCCAGACAGTTTCGAGCAGTACTTC.

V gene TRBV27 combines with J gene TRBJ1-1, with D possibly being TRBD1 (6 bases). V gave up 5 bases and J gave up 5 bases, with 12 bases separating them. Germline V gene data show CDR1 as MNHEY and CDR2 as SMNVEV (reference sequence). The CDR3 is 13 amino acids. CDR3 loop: CASSVRGGTEAFF. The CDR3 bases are TGTGCCAGCAGTGTCAGGGGCGGGACTGAAGCTTTCTTT.

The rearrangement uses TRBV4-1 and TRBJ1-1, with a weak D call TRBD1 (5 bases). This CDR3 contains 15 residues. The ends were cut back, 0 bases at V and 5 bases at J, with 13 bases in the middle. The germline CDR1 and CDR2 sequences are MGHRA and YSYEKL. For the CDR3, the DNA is TGCGCCAGCAGCCAAGAATGGGGGGACTATACTGAAGCTTTCTTT. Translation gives CASSQEWGDYTEAFF.